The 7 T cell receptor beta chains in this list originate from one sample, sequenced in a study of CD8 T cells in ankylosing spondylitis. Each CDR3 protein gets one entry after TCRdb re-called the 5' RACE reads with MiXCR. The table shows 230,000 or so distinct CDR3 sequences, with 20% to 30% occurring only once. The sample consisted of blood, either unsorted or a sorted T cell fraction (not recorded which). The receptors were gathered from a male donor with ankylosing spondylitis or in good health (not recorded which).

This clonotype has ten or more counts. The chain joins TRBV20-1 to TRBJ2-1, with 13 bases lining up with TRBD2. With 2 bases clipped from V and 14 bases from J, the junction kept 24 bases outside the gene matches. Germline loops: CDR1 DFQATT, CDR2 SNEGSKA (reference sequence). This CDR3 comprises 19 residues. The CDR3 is CSARSTEERTSGGASMEFF. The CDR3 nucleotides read TGCAGTGCTAGATCCACTGAAGAACGCACTAGCGGGGGGGCCTCCATGGAGTTCTTC.

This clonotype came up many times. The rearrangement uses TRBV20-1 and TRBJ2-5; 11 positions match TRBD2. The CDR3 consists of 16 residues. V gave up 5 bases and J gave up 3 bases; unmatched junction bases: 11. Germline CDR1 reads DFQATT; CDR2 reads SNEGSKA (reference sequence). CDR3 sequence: CSAGGASGGQKETQYF. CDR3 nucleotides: TGCAGTGCTGGGGGTGCTAGCGGGGGGCAGAAAGAGACCCAGTACTTC.

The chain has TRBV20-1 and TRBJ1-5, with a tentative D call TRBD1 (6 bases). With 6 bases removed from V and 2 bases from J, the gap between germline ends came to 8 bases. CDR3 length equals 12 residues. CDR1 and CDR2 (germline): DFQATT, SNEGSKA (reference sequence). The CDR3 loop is CSANRGNQPQHF. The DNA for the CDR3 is TGCAGTGCCAACAGGGGCAATCAGCCCCAGCATTTT.

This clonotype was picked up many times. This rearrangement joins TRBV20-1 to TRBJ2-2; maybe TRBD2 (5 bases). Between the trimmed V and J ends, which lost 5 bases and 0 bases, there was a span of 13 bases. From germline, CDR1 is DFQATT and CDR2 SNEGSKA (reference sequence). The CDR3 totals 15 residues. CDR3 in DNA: TGCAGTGCTGAACCGGGGAGCTCGAACACCGGGGAGCTGTTTTTT. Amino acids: CSAEPGSSNTGELFF.

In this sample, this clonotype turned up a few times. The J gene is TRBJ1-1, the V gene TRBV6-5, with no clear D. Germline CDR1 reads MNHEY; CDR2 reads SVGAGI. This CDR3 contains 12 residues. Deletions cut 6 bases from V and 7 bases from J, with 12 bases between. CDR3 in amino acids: CASRRTGGEAFF. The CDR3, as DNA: TGTGCCAGCAGAAGGACCGGCGGTGAAGCTTTCTTT.

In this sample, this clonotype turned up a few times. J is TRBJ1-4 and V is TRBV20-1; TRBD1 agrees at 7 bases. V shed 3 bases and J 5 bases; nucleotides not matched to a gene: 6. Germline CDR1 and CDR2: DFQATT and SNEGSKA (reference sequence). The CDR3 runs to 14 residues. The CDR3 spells CSASRGQKNEKLFF. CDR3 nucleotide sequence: TGCAGTGCTAGCCGGGGACAGAAGAATGAAAAACTGTTTTTT.

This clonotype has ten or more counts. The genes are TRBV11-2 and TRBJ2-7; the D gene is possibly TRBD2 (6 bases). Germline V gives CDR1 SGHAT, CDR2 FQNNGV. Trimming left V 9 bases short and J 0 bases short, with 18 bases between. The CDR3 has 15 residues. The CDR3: CASQHPEGNSYEQYF. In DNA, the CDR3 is TGTGCCAGTCAACACCCGGAGGGCAACTCCTACGAGCAGTACTTC.